The 8 T cell receptor beta chains below all came from one sample that was sequenced in a study of shared clonotypes between healthy human individuals. Sequenced by immunoSEQ multiplex PCR; TCRdb stores in-frame clones only, minus some. The data hold 2 million to 2.5 million clones, with 85% to 95% observed a single time. Sequenced input: naive CD4+ T cells from PBMCs. The subset was: CD45RA+ positively selected. Every receptor here comes from a young man in good health. Some clones in this sample may be carry-over from other donors' samples.

The chain joins TRBV2 to TRBJ1-2; D remains ambiguous. The CDR3 covers 13 residues. Deletions cut 5 bases from V and 1 base from J, with 8 bases between. Germline V gene data show CDR1 as SNHLY and CDR2 as FYNNEI. The DNA for the CDR3 is TGTGCCAGCAGTACACACGATAACTATGGCTACACCTTC. The encoded protein is CASSTHDNYGYTF.

Comments on this clone: At the DNA level, this CDR3 is encoded by other sequences in the same sample as well. This chain connects TRBV7-3 to TRBJ2-2, with no clear D. The CDR3 is 14 residues long. CDR1 is SGHTA and CDR2 is FQGTGA in the germline V gene. Trimming shortened V by 2 bases and J by 0 bases, and 4 bases separated the two germline ends. The CDR3: CASSLLSNTGELFF. The CDR3 region has the DNA TGTGCCAGCAGCTTATTGTCGAACACCGGGGAGCTGTTTTTT.

The chain joins TRBV9 to TRBJ2-7; D perhaps matches TRBD2 (6 bases). This CDR3 contains 17 residues. Germline-derived CDR1 and CDR2 are SGDLS and YYNGEE. Trimming left V 0 bases short and J 1 base short, with 17 bases between. In DNA, the CDR3 is TGTGCCAGCAGCGTAGGGGCGGGGTCCGCCCGTTCCTACGAGCAGTACTTC. Its translation is CASSVGAGSARSYEQYF.

The chain uses TRBV5-1 and TRBJ1-1; a possible D gene is TRBD1 (5 bases). In germline, CDR1 is SGHRS, CDR2 YFSETQ. With 4 bases removed from V and 2 bases from J, the gap between germline ends came to 12 bases. The CDR3 covers 14 residues. As DNA, the CDR3 is TGCGCCAGCAGCCCGACAGAAGTAAACACTGAAGCTTTCTTT. Amino acid sequence: CASSPTEVNTEAFF.

The table lists this clone with a count of one. V usage is TRBV5-1 and J usage is TRBJ2-3, with D maybe TRBD1 (6 bases). Germline V lookup: CDR1 SGHRS, CDR2 YFSETQ. The germline V and J ends were trimmed by 4 bases and 0 bases, with 9 bases remaining between them. The CDR3 sequence is 14 residues long. CDR3 sequence reads: CASSRTVSTDTQYF. CDR3 in DNA: TGCGCCAGCAGCAGGACAGTTAGCACAGATACGCAGTATTTT.

Concerning this clone: Different DNA sequences within this sample yield the same CDR3. The chain carries TRBV28 and TRBJ2-1; D call uncertain. Germline CDR1 reads MDHEN; CDR2 reads SYDVKM. The CDR3 has 12 residues. Trimming took off 2 bases at V and 4 bases at J, with 3 bases between the two ends. The CDR3 spells CASSLRYNEQFF. CDR3 DNA: TGTGCCAGCAGTTTACGGTACAATGAGCAGTTCTTC.

This rearrangement joins TRBV29-1 to TRBJ2-1, with D unresolved. CDR3 length: 11 residues. V was shortened by 4 bases and J by 3 bases, with 4 bases between the two germline ends. Per the germline V gene, CDR1 is SQVTM and CDR2 is ANQGSEA. In DNA, the CDR3 is TGCAGCGTTGTTCTCTACAATGAGCAGTTCTTC. Protein: CSVVLYNEQFF.

This chain's CDR3 is CASSPAPGRWETQYF. The DNA of the CDR3 is TGCGCCAGCAGCCCTGCCCCAGGGAGGTGGGAGACCCAGTACTTC. This chain connects TRBV4-1 to TRBJ2-5; possibly TRBD2 for D (6 bases). Trimming removed 4 bases from V and 5 bases from J, with 17 bases in between. CDR1 is MGHRA and CDR2 is YSYEKL in the germline V gene. The CDR3 runs 15 residues.